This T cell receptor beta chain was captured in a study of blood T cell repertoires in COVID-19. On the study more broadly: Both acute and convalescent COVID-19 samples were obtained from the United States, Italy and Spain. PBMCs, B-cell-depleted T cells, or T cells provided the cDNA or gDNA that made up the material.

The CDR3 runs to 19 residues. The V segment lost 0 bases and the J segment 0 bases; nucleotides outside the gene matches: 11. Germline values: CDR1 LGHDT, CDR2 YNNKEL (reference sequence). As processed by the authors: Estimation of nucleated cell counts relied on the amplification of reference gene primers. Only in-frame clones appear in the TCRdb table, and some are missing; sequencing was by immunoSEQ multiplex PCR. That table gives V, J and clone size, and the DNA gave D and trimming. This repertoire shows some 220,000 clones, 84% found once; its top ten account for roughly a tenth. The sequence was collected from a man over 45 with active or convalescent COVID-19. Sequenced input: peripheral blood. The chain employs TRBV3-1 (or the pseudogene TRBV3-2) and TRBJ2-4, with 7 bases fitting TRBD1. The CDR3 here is CASSQDSGQEELAKNIQYF. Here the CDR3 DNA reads TGTGCCAGCAGCCAAGATTCCGGACAGGAAGAGCTAGCCAAAAACATTCAGTACTTC.